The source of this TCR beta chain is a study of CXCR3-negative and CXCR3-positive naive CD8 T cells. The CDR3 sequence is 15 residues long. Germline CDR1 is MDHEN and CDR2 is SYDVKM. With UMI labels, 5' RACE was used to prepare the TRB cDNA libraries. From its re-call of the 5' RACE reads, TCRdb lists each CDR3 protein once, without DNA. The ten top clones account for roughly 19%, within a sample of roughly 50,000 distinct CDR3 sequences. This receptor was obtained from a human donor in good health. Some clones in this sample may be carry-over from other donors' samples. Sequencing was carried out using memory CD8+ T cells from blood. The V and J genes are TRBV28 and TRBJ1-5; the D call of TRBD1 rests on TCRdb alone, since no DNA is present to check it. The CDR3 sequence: CASRPQGVSNQPQHF.